What follows describes a single TCR beta chain. Its specificity is unknown. This sample is part of a study of T cell responses to AZD1222 COVID-19 vaccine. Whole-study findings and limits: Receipt of two AZD1222 doses was followed by a rise in Spike-specific TCR breadth and depth.

Method: immunoSEQ multiplex PCR; TCRdb's copy keeps in-frame clones and lacks some. This sample has about 200,000 clones, with about 93% found just once. The CDR3 covers 13 residues. Trimming shortened V by 5 bases and J by 8 bases, and 15 bases separated the two germline ends. The material sequenced was peripheral blood, taken 28 days after the second AZD1222 dose. The chain uses TRBV12-3 or TRBV12-4 and TRBJ1-2; D gene ambiguous. This TCR was sampled from an adult who received the AZD1222 COVID-19 vaccine. CDR3 amino acids: CASSPKAGLGYTF. The CDR3 nucleotides read TGTGCCAGCAGTCCCAAGGCGGGTTTGGGCTACACCTTC.